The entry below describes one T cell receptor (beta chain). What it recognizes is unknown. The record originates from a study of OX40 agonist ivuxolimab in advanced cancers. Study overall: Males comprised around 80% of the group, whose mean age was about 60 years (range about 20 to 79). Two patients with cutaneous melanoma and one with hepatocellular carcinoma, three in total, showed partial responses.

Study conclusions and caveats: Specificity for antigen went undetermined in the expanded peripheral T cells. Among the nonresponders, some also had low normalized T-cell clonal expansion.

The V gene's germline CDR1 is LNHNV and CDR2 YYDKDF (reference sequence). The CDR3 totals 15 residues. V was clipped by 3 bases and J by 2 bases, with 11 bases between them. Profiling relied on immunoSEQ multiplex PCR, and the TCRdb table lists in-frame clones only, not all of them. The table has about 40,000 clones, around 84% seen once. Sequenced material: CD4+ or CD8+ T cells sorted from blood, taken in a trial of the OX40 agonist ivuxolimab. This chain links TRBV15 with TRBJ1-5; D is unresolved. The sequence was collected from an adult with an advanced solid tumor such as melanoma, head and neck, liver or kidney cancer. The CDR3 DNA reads TGTGCCACCAGCAGTGGTAGTGAGGGCAATCAGCCCCAGCATTTT. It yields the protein CATSSGSEGNQPQHF.